Reported below is one TCR beta chain. As yet, its antigen is unknown. UMI-labeled TRB cDNA libraries were prepared by 5' RACE. TCRdb reprocessed the 5' RACE reads and stores each CDR3 protein as one record, lacking DNA. Its table lists tens of thousands of distinct CDR3 sequences. This entry belongs to a study of CXCR3-negative and CXCR3-positive naive CD8 T cells. Study-level information: The total count of TRB reads reached around 130 million, and each library contributed about 1.5 +/- 0.3 million.

Sorting was done in triplicate for each CD8+ T cell subset (about 300,000 cells each). Findings and limits, study-wide: TRB CDR3s of CXCR3-positive naive cells were more hydrophobic than those of CXCR3-negative naive cells. Because surface CD5 did not distinguish the naive subsets, TCR strength was inferred from TRB CDR3 properties.

Germline V CDR1 and CDR2: LNHNV, YYDKDF (reference sequence). The CDR3 spans 14 residues. Sequences were obtained from naive CXCR3+ CD8+ T cells from blood. This sample's subset: CD45RO-CCR7+CD27+CD95- naive CD8+ T cells expressing CXCR3 (TNR3+). This chain links TRBV15 with TRBJ2-1; the D call from TCRdb, TRBD1, cannot be confirmed without DNA. This TCR came from a human donor in good health. Some clones in this sample may be carry-over from other donors' samples. CDR3 in amino acids: CATSREGGLGEQFF.